These 5 T cell receptor beta chains share one sample of origin, sequenced in a study of long-term antiretroviral therapy in people with HIV. They ran version v3.0 of the immunoSEQ assay at survey level. The data were produced by immunoSEQ multiplex PCR, yet TCRdb's version contains in-frame clones alone and is incomplete. The sample has more than 35,000 clones, over 90% seen once. The material sequenced was unsorted PBMCs, taken 4.1 years after starting antiretroviral therapy. The receptors here all came from a woman in her forties or fifties with HIV.

CDR3 DNA: TGTGCCAGTAGTGGTAGCGGCCGAGAGACCCAGTACTTC. It codes for CASSGSGRETQYF. The chain couples TRBV19 to TRBJ2-5; maybe TRBD2 (6 bases). This CDR3 is built from 13 residues. V gave up 5 bases and J gave up 4 bases, with 11 bases separating them. Germline V gene data show CDR1 as LNHDA and CDR2 as SQIVND (reference sequence).

The CDR3 bases are TGTGCCAGCAGCCCGGCGGGGGCGTTCCCAGATACGCAGTATTTT. It is translated as CASSPAGAFPDTQYF. The V gene is TRBV7-2, the J gene TRBJ2-3; perhaps TRBD2 as D (7 bases). Looked up from germline, CDR1 is SGHTA and CDR2 is FQGNSA. The CDR3 is 15 amino acids. V lost 5 bases and J lost 4, with 16 bases in between.

V usage is TRBV6-1 and J usage is TRBJ1-3; a possible D gene is TRBD1 (5 bases). The CDR3 sequence is 15 residues long. In germline, CDR1 is MNHNS, CDR2 SASEGT. Deletions cut 7 bases from V and 4 bases from J, with 17 bases between. The CDR3 region has the DNA TGTGCCAGCAAAGTGGGCAGGGCCCAAGGAAACACCATATATTTT. Translated: CASKVGRAQGNTIYF.

The chain joins TRBV5-1 to TRBJ1-3, with TRBD1 as a possible D gene (5 bases). Germline CDR1 SGHRS, CDR2 YFSETQ. V dropped 5 bases and J dropped 4 bases, with 13 bases sitting between them. The CDR3 runs to 14 residues. CDR3 nucleotide sequence: TGCGCCAGCAGTTCTCAGGGAATGGGAAACACCATATATTTT. Translating gives CASSSQGMGNTIYF.

The rearrangement joins TRBV29-1 to TRBJ1-1; 7 positions agree with TRBD1. From germline, CDR1 is SQVTM and CDR2 ANQGSEA. The CDR3 is made up of 13 amino acids. The junction had 6 bases not matched to a gene; V was cut back by 2 bases and J by 6 bases. The CDR3 DNA sequence: TGCAGCGTTGAAAAAGGGGGCGGTTCTGAAGCTTTCTTT. Translating gives CSVEKGGGSEAFF. The whole variable domain, filled in from reference TRBV29-1 and TRBJ1-1, reads SAVISQKPSRDICQRGTSLTIQCQVDSQVTMMFWYRQQPGQSLTLIATANQGSEATYESGFVIDKFPISRPNLTFSTLTVSNMSPEDSSIYLCSVEKGGGSEAFFGQGTRLTVV.